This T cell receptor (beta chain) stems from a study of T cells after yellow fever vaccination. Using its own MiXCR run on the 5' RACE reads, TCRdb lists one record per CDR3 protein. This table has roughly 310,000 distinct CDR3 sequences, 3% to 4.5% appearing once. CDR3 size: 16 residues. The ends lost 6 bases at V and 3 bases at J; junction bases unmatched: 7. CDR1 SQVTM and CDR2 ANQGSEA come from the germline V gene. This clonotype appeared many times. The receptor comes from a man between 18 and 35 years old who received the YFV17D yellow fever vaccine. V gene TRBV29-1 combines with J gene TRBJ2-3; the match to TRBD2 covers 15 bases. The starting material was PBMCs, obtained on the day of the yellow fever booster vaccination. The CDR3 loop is CSVAGLAGGRTDTQYF. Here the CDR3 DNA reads TGCAGCGTCGCGGGACTAGCGGGGGGTAGGACAGATACGCAGTATTTT.